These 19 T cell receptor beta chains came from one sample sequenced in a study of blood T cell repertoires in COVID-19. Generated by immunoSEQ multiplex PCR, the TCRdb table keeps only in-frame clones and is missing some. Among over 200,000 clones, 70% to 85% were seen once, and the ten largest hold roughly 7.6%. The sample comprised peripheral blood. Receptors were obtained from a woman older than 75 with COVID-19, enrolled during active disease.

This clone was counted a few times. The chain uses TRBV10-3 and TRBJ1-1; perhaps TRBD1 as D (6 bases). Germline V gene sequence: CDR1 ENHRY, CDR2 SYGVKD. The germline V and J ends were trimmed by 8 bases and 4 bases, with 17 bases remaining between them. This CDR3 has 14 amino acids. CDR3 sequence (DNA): TGTGCCATCCGGGGGGACTTAGGGGGCACTGAAGCTTTCTTT. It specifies CAIRGDLGGTEAFF.

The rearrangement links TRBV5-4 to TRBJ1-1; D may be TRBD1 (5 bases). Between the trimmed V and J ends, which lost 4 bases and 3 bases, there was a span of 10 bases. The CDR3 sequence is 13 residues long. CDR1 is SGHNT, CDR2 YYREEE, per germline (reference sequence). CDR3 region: CASSPGGDTEAFF. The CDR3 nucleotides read TGTGCCAGCAGCCCGGGGGGGGACACTGAAGCTTTCTTT.

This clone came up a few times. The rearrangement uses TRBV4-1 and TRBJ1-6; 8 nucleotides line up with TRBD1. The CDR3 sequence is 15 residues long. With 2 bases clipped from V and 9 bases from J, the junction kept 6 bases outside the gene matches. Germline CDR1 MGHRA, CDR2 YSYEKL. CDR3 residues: CASSQHQGASSPLHF. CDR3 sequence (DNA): TGCGCCAGCAGCCAACATCAGGGGGCCAGTTCACCCCTCCACTTT.

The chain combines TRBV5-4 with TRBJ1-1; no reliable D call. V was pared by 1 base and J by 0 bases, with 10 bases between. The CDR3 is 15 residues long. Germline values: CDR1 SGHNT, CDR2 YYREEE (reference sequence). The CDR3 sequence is CASSLPGNLNTEAFF. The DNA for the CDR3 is TGTGCCAGCAGCTTGCCCGGGAATTTGAACACTGAAGCTTTCTTT.

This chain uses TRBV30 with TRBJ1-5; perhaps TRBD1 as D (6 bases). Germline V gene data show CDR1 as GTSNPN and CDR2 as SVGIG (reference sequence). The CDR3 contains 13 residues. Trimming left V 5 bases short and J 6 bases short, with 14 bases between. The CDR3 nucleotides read TGTGCCTGGGACGGGGGGGGCGGTCAGCCCCAGCATTTT. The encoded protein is CAWDGGGGQPQHF.

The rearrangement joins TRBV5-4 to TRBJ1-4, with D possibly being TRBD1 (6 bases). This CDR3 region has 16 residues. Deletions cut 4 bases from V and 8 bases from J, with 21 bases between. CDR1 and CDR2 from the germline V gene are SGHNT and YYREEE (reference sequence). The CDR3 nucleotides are TGTGCCAGCAGCGCCGGACAGCTTAGACGCGACGAAAAACTGTTTTTT. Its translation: CASSAGQLRRDEKLFF.

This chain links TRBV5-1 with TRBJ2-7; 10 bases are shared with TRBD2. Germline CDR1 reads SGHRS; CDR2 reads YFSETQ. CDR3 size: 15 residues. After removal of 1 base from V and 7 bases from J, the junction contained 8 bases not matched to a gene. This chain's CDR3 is CASSLLASGSGEQYF. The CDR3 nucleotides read TGCGCCAGCAGCTTGTTGGCTAGCGGGAGTGGGGAGCAGTACTTC.

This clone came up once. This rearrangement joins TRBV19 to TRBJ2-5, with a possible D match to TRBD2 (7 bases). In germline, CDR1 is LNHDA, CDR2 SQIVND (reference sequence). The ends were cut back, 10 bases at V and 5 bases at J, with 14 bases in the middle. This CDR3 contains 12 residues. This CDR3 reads CATRGGGETQYF. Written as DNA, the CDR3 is TGTGCCACTAGGGGGGGTGGGGAGACCCAGTACTTC.

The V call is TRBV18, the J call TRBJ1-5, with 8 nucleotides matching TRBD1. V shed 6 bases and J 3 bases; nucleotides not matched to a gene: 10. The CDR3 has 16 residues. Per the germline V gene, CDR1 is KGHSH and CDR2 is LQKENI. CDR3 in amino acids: CASSRGQDAYNQPQHF. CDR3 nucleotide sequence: TGTGCCAGCTCCCGGGGACAGGACGCTTACAATCAGCCCCAGCATTTT.

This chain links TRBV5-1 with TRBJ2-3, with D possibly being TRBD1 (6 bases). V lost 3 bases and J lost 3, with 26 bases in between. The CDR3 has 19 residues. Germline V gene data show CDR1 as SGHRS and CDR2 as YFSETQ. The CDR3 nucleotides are TGCGCCAGCAGCTCCCGGACAGACACCCTCACTATGGGGACAGATACGCAGTATTTT. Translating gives CASSSRTDTLTMGTDTQYF.

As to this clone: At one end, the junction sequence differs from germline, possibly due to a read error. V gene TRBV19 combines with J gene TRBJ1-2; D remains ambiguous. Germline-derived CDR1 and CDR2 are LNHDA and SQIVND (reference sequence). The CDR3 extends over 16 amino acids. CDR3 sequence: CATSIRGAGINYGYTF. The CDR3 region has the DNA TGTGCCACTAGTATAAGAGGTGCGGGGATTAACTATGGCTACACCTTC. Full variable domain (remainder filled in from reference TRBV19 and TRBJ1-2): DGGITQSPKYLFRKEGQNVTLSCEQNLNHDAMYWYRQDPGQGLRLIYYSQIVNDFQKGDIAEGYSVSREKKESFPLTVTSAQKNPTAFYLCATSIRGAGINYGYTFGSGTRLTVV.

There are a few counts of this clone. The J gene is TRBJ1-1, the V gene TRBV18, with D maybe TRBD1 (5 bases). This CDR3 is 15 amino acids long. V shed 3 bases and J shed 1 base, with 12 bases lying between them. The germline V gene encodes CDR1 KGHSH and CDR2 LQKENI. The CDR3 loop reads CASSPGRVRNTEAFF. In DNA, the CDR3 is TGTGCCAGCTCACCTGGCAGGGTGAGGAACACTGAAGCTTTCTTT.

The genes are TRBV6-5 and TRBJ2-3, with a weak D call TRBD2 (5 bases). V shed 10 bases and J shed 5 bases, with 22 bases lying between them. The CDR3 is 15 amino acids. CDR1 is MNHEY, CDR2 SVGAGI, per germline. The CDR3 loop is CATSAAELWKDTQYF. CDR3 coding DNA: TGTGCCACCTCGGCAGCGGAGCTCTGGAAAGATACGCAGTATTTT.

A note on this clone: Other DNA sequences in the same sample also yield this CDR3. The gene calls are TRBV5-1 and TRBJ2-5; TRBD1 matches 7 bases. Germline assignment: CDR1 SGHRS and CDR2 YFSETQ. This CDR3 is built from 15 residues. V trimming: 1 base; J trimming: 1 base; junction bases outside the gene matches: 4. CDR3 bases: TGCGCCAGCAGCTTGCTCGGGACAGCCCAAGAGACCCAGTACTTC. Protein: CASSLLGTAQETQYF.

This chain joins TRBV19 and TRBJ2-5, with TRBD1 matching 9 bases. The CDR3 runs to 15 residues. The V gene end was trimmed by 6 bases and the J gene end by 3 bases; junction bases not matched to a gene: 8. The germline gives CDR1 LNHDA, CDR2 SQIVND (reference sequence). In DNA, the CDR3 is TGTGCCAGTAGCCCCACGGACAGGGGAAAAGAGACCCAGTACTTC. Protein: CASSPTDRGKETQYF. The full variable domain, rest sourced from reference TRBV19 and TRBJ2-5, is DGGITQSPKYLFRKEGQNVTLSCEQNLNHDAMYWYRQDPGQGLRLIYYSQIVNDFQKGDIAEGYSVSREKKESFPLTVTSAQKNPTAFYLCASSPTDRGKETQYFGPGTRLLVL.

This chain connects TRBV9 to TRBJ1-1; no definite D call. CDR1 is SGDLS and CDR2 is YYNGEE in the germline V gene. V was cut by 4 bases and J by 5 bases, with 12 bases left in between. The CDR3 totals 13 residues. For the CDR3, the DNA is TGTGCCAGCAGCCCCCGGGGTGTAACTGAAGCTTTCTTT. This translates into CASSPRGVTEAFF.

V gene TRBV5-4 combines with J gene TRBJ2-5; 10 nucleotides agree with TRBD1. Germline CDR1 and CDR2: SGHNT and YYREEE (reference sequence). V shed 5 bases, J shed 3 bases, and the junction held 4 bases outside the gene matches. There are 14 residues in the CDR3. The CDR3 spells CASRRGTGEETQYF. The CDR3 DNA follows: TGTGCCAGCAGGCGCGGGACAGGGGAAGAGACCCAGTACTTC.

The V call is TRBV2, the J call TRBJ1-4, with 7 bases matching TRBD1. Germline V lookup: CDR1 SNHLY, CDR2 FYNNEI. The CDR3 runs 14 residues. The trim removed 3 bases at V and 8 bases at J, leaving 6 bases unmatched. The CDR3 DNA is TGTGCCAGCAGTGAGCAGGGACAGCGAGAAAAACTGTTTTTT. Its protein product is CASSEQGQREKLFF.

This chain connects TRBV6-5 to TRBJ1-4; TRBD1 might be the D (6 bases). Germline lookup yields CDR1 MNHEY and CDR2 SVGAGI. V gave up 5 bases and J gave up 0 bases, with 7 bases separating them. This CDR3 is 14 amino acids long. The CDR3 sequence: CASSRQATNEKLFF. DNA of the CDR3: TGTGCCAGCAGTCGACAGGCAACTAATGAAAAACTGTTTTTT.